The 30 T cell receptor beta chains below come from one sample, sequenced in a study of blood T cell repertoires in COVID-19. Sequencing was performed with immunoSEQ multiplex PCR; in TCRdb, only in-frame clones are kept and a portion is missing. Among approximately 300,000 clones listed, 75% to 90% were seen once. Sequencing used PBMCs or T cells enriched from blood (not recorded which). Every receptor here comes from a woman in her 30s who had been exposed to COVID-19.

The chain joins TRBV19 to TRBJ1-2; no clear D gene. CDR3 size: 12 residues. Germline values: CDR1 LNHDA, CDR2 SQIVND (reference sequence). Trimming shortened V by 5 bases and J by 8 bases, and 12 bases separated the two germline ends. CDR3 nucleotide sequence: TGTGCCAGTAGTCCGGGTCGCTCGGGCTACACCTTC. This gives the protein CASSPGRSGYTF.

The chain carries TRBV21-1 and TRBJ2-3; the D call in the table, TRBD1, was not verified against the DNA. TRBV21-1 is shown as a pseudogene. The CDR3 has 16 amino acids. For the CDR3, the DNA is TGTGCCAGCAGCCCCCGGACAGGGGGCATAACAGATACGCAGTATTTT. It specifies CASSPRTGGITDTQYF.

This chain links TRBV2 with TRBJ2-5; 9 positions agree with TRBD2. The CDR3 loop spans 15 amino acids. After removal of 4 bases from V and 5 bases from J, the junction contained 8 bases not matched to a gene. Germline lookup yields CDR1 SNHLY and CDR2 FYNNEI. The CDR3 bases are TGTGCCAGCAGTGTGGCGGGGGGGCCTTGGGAGACCCAGTACTTC. Encoded protein: CASSVAGGPWETQYF.

The chain joins TRBV10-3 to TRBJ1-1; TRBD1 might be the D (6 bases). The CDR3 extends over 13 amino acids. Germline lookup yields CDR1 ENHRY and CDR2 SYGVKD. Trimming stripped 4 bases from V and 3 bases from J, with 9 bases between. The CDR3 bases are TGTGCCATCAGTGTACAGGGCGACACTGAAGCTTTCTTT. Its translation: CAISVQGDTEAFF.

This chain uses TRBV12-5 with TRBJ1-1, with D perhaps matching TRBD1 (6 bases). The CDR3 length is 12 residues. Trimming took 2 bases from V and 9 from J, leaving 10 bases between them. Germline CDR1 is LGHNT and CDR2 is FRNRAP. The CDR3 loop reads CASGLPQGQAFF. CDR3 DNA: TGTGCTAGTGGTTTGCCTCAGGGGCAAGCTTTCTTT.

V is TRBV5-4 and J is TRBJ2-5; 8 positions agree with TRBD1. The ends lost 0 bases at V and 5 bases at J; junction bases unmatched: 6. Germline CDR1 is SGHNT and CDR2 is YYREEE (reference sequence). The CDR3 spans 15 residues. CDR3 nucleotide sequence: TGTGCCAGCAGCTTGGGACAGGGGATAGGGGAGACCCAGTACTTC. It codes for CASSLGQGIGETQYF.

CDR3 loop: CASKTSGGEGELFF. Written as DNA, the CDR3 is TGTGCCAGCAAGACTAGCGGGGGAGAGGGGGAGCTGTTTTTT. The chain is built from TRBV28 and TRBJ2-2; TRBD2 agrees at 12 bases. CDR1 MDHEN and CDR2 SYDVKM come from the germline V gene. The CDR3 spans 14 residues. Losses at the gene ends were 7 bases for V and 8 bases for J; bases not matched to a gene: 5.

There are a few counts of this clone. The chain combines TRBV5-4 with TRBJ1-2; no clear D. The V gene's germline CDR1 is SGHNT and CDR2 YYREEE (reference sequence). V was pared by 4 bases and J by 8 bases, with 15 bases between. The CDR3 extends over 13 amino acids. Here the CDR3 reads CASSPRRGRGYTF. The CDR3 DNA reads TGTGCCAGCAGCCCCCGACGTGGGCGCGGCTACACCTTC.

The rearrangement links TRBV4-1 to TRBJ2-7; 14 bases agree with TRBD2. Trimming cost V 0 bases and J 7 bases; bases outside gene matches: 8. The germline CDR1 and CDR2 sequences are MGHRA and YSYEKL. The CDR3 is 17 amino acids. The CDR3 loop reads CASSQELRGTSGREQYF. The CDR3, as DNA: TGCGCCAGCAGCCAAGAGCTGCGGGGGACTAGCGGGAGAGAGCAGTACTTC.

This chain connects TRBV5-6 to TRBJ2-2, with TRBD1 matching 9 bases. CDR1 SGHDT and CDR2 YYEEEE come from the germline V gene. This CDR3 comprises 16 residues. The ends lost 1 base at V and 5 bases at J; junction bases unmatched: 6. The CDR3 here is CASSLRDRAGTGELFF. The DNA for the CDR3 is TGTGCCAGCAGCTTGAGGGACAGGGCGGGGACCGGGGAGCTGTTTTTT.

As DNA, the CDR3 is TGTGCCAGCCAAGACAGGGGGAGAGGAGACACTGAAGCTTTCTTT. Its protein product is CASQDRGRGDTEAFF. The J gene is TRBJ1-1, the V gene TRBV7-9; 9 bases fit TRBD1. CDR3 length: 15 amino acids. CDR1 is SEHNR, CDR2 FQNEAQ, per germline (reference sequence). The V gene end was trimmed by 8 bases and the J gene end by 3 bases; junction bases not matched to a gene: 10.

The gene calls are TRBV6-1 and TRBJ1-2; TRBD1 matches 9 bases. V was pared by 2 bases and J by 8 bases, with 6 bases of the junction left unmatched. This CDR3 has 14 amino acids. Germline V gene lookup returns CDR1 MNHNS and CDR2 SASEGT. The CDR3 region has the DNA TGTGCCAGCAGTGAAACAGGGGGCGAAGACGGCTACACCTTC. Residues: CASSETGGEDGYTF.

In regard to this clone: Different DNA sequences within this sample yield the same CDR3. This chain links TRBV5-1 with TRBJ1-5; TRBD1 aligns across 9 bases. The V gene end was trimmed by 4 bases and the J gene end by 7 bases; junction bases not matched to a gene: 6. The CDR3 is 14 amino acids. Germline V CDR1 and CDR2: SGHRS, YFSETQ. The CDR3 sequence is CASSPGQGNQPQHF. As DNA, the CDR3 is TGCGCCAGCAGCCCGGGACAGGGTAACCAGCCCCAGCATTTT.

The V gene is TRBV7-6, the J gene TRBJ1-2, with D possibly matching TRBD1 (6 bases). The CDR3 runs to 16 residues. Trimming stripped 5 bases from V and 4 bases from J, with 20 bases between. Per germline, CDR1 SGHVS and CDR2 FNYEAQ. The CDR3 bases are TGTGCCAGCAGCGGACGAGGGGGGGCCAACCTCTATGGCTACACCTTC. Translating gives CASSGRGGANLYGYTF.

The rearrangement uses TRBV18 and TRBJ1-5, with 7 bases matching TRBD1. Trimming removed 2 bases from V and 5 bases from J; junction bases left unmatched: 9. Germline V gives CDR1 KGHSH, CDR2 LQKENI. This CDR3 spans 16 amino acids. The CDR3 here is CASSPRQGSGDQPQHF. The CDR3 coding sequence is TGTGCCAGCTCACCAAGACAGGGTAGCGGAGATCAGCCCCAGCATTTT.

The chain links TRBV30 to TRBJ1-5; 9 nucleotides match TRBD1. This CDR3 comprises 15 residues. The ends lost 1 base at V and 5 bases at J; junction bases unmatched: 6. From germline, CDR1 is GTSNPN and CDR2 SVGIG (reference sequence). The CDR3 bases are TGTGCCTGGAGTGCTGGACAGGGGATCGATCAGCCCCAGCATTTT. Protein sequence: CAWSAGQGIDQPQHF.

The chain is built from TRBV12-5 and TRBJ2-7; 9 nucleotides line up with TRBD1. The V gene end was trimmed by 6 bases and the J gene end by 3 bases; junction bases not matched to a gene: 6. Germline loops: CDR1 LGHNT, CDR2 FRNRAP. The CDR3 is made up of 14 amino acids. CDR3: CASGGDRAVYEQYF. CDR3 DNA: TGTGCTAGTGGCGGGGACAGGGCTGTCTACGAGCAGTACTTC.

The rearrangement links TRBV11-2 to TRBJ2-2; D is undetermined. Germline assignment: CDR1 SGHAT and CDR2 FQNNGV. V was cut by 5 bases and J by 1 base, with 2 bases left in between. There are 12 residues in the CDR3. In nucleotides, the CDR3 is TGTGCCAGCAGCCGGAACACCGGGGAGCTGTTTTTT. Residues: CASSRNTGELFF.

The chain combines TRBV5-1 with TRBJ1-2; D is possibly TRBD1 (6 bases). This CDR3 region has 15 residues. V dropped 0 bases and J dropped 8 bases, with 17 bases sitting between them. Looked up from germline, CDR1 is SGHRS and CDR2 is YFSETQ. CDR3 region: CASSLEVGARGGYTF. For the CDR3, the DNA is TGCGCCAGCAGCTTGGAAGTGGGGGCGAGGGGCGGCTACACCTTC.

In its sample, this clone was seen a few times. CDR3 sequence reads: CASRKRGTGTNQPQHF. In nucleotides, the CDR3 is TGTGCCAGCAGGAAAAGGGGGACAGGGACGAATCAGCCCCAGCATTTT. The chain has TRBV28 and TRBJ1-5; 9 nucleotides align to TRBD1. CDR1 and CDR2 (germline): MDHEN, SYDVKM. The CDR3 is 16 amino acids. Trimming took 6 bases from V and 4 from J; bases not matched to a gene: 10.

This clone is medium-sized in the sample. The chain is built from TRBV7-9 and TRBJ2-7; 9 bases line up with TRBD2. Germline trimming cut 1 base from V and 8 bases from J; bases unmatched to any gene: 6. This CDR3 region has 14 residues. Looked up from germline, CDR1 is SEHNR and CDR2 is FQNEAQ (reference sequence). CDR3 nucleotide sequence: TGTGCCAGCAGCTTAGTCCTAGCGGGAACTAAGCAGTACTTC. Protein product: CASSLVLAGTKQYF.

The chain joins TRBV7-2 to TRBJ1-1, with D tentatively TRBD1 (6 bases). The CDR3 is made up of 13 amino acids. CDR1 SGHTA and CDR2 FQGNSA come from the germline V gene. The V end was cut by 8 bases, the J end by 3 bases, with 13 bases between. CDR3 nucleotide sequence: TGTGCCAGCTCGAGGGACACAGACACTGAAGCTTTCTTT. Translating gives CASSRDTDTEAFF.

This clone was observed a handful of times. The chain couples TRBV6-5 to TRBJ2-1; the D gene is possibly TRBD1 (6 bases). Germline V gene data show CDR1 as MNHEY and CDR2 as SVGAGI. The CDR3 covers 15 residues. V lost 5 bases, J lost 5 bases, and 16 bases lay in between. The CDR3 DNA sequence: TGTGCCAGCAGTCGGTCAGGGGCTTTGAACAATGAGCAGTTCTTC. Amino acids: CASSRSGALNNEQFF.

This chain links TRBV10-3 with TRBJ2-7; a possible D gene is TRBD1 (5 bases). V shed 6 bases and J shed 2 bases, with 11 bases lying between them. From germline, CDR1 is ENHRY and CDR2 SYGVKD. CDR3 length: 13 amino acids. The CDR3 spells CAIRAGPPYEQYF. CDR3 DNA sequence: TGTGCCATCAGGGCAGGGCCCCCCTACGAGCAGTACTTC.

This clone was recorded once. The chain's CDR3 is CASSPGWGQGYTF. DNA of the CDR3: TGTGCCAGCAGCCCAGGGTGGGGGCAGGGCTACACCTTC. This sequence joins TRBV7-3 and TRBJ1-2; perhaps TRBD1 as D (6 bases). The V gene's germline CDR1 is SGHTA and CDR2 FQGTGA. The CDR3 covers 13 residues. Trimming pared 5 bases from V and 8 bases from J, leaving 15 bases between.

The rearrangement joins TRBV2 to TRBJ2-1; 16 bases are shared with TRBD2. Germline CDR1 and CDR2: SNHLY and FYNNEI. CDR3 length: 17 residues. V lost 7 bases to trimming and J lost 4 bases; unmatched junction nucleotides: 7. The CDR3 DNA sequence: TGTGCCAGCAAGGGACTAGCGGGAGGGCCGGGGTACAATGAGCAGTTCTTC. Its translation: CASKGLAGGPGYNEQFF.

The V gene is TRBV6-5, the J gene TRBJ2-7; the D gene is possibly TRBD2 (5 bases). The V end lost 0 bases, the J end lost 2 bases, and 11 bases lay between the germline ends. The V gene's germline CDR1 is MNHEY and CDR2 SVGAGI. The CDR3 consists of 15 residues. CDR3 sequence: CASSYSSRGPYEQYF. The CDR3 nucleotides are TGTGCCAGCAGTTACTCTAGCCGGGGTCCCTACGAGCAGTACTTC.

In its sample, this clone was seen a few times. The rearrangement joins TRBV27 to TRBJ1-6, with D tentatively TRBD1 (5 bases). Germline assignment: CDR1 MNHEY and CDR2 SMNVEV (reference sequence). Trimming left V 2 bases short and J 6 bases short, with 11 bases between. The CDR3 runs 15 residues. The CDR3 reads CASSLGRVGNSPLHF. DNA of the CDR3: TGTGCCAGCAGTTTAGGCAGGGTCGGTAATTCACCCCTCCACTTT.

The chain recombines TRBV15 with TRBJ2-7, with D maybe TRBD1 (6 bases). V was cut by 2 bases and J by 3 bases, with 8 bases left in between. The CDR3 has 13 amino acids. Per germline, CDR1 LNHNV and CDR2 YYDKDF (reference sequence). The CDR3 region has the DNA TGTGCCACCAGCAGACACAGGGACTACGAGCAGTACTTC. This gives the protein CATSRHRDYEQYF.

V and J are TRBV4-1 and TRBJ1-2; D not certain. V was clipped by 5 bases and J by 1 base, with 5 bases between them. The CDR3 runs to 12 residues. Looked up from germline, CDR1 is MGHRA and CDR2 is YSYEKL. This chain's CDR3 is CASSRGNYGYTF. CDR3 nucleotide sequence: TGCGCCAGCAGCAGAGGTAACTATGGCTACACCTTC.